This T cell receptor (beta chain) stems from a study of T cells after yellow fever vaccination. Overall study findings and caveats: A limited proportion of clonotypes was detected within both the CD4 and CD8 compartments.

On this clonotype itself: Its target is not known.

Template switching by 5'RACE produced TCR cDNA, adding a universal primer site and UMIs. TCRdb re-derived calls from the 5' RACE reads in MiXCR, one entry per CDR3 protein. The table has about 360,000 distinct CDR3 sequences, around 6.5% seen once; the top ten hold 15%. The CDR3 is made up of 16 amino acids. Trimming left V 2 bases short and J 6 bases short, with 17 bases between. Germline CDR1 is SGHRS and CDR2 is YFSETQ. This chain connects TRBV5-1 to TRBJ2-2, with D perhaps matching TRBD1 (6 bases). The receptor comes from a young man who received the YFV17D yellow fever vaccine. The sample consisted of PBMCs, taken 5 days after the yellow fever booster vaccination. CDR3 nucleotides: TGCGCCAGCAGCTTCACAGGAAAAAAGGGGGCCGGGGAGCTGTTTTTT. Its protein product is CASSFTGKKGAGELFF.